These 7 T cell receptor beta chains originate from one sample sequenced in a study of cytomegalovirus exposure and HLA in healthy donors. Primers: 60 Vbeta forward and 13 Jbeta reverse. Repertoires were generated with immunoSEQ multiplex PCR, while TCRdb's copy carries only in-frame clones and drops some. The sample contains some 90,000 clones, approximately 78% of which appear only once. Sequencing input: PBMCs. These receptors were collected from a male donor in good health and CMV-seropositive.

The chain uses TRBV10-3 and TRBJ2-5, with 8 nucleotides matching TRBD2. Germline assignment: CDR1 ENHRY and CDR2 SYGVKD. The CDR3 length is 15 residues. V lost 2 bases and J lost 9; bases outside the gene matches: 11. DNA for the CDR3: TGTGCCATCAGTGAGAACGGGAGGGCCGTCGAGGCCCAGTACTTC. It specifies CAISENGRAVEAQYF.

The V and J genes are TRBV5-1 and TRBJ2-2, with D perhaps TRBD1 (5 bases). The V end was cut by 0 bases, the J end by 5 bases, with 11 bases between. Germline V gene lookup returns CDR1 SGHRS and CDR2 YFSETQ. This CDR3 comprises 15 residues. CDR3 nucleotide sequence: TGCGCCAGCAGCTTGGACATAGCAGGGACCGGGGAGCTGTTTTTT. This translates into CASSLDIAGTGELFF.

The chain links TRBV7-3 to TRBJ2-3; TRBD1 agrees at 8 bases. The CDR3 spans 17 residues. V was clipped by 1 base and J by 0 bases; unmatched bases: 6. Per the germline V gene, CDR1 is SGHTA and CDR2 is FQGTGA. This chain's CDR3 is CASSLSARGLSTDTQYF. The CDR3 coding sequence is TGTGCCAGCAGCTTAAGCGCCAGGGGGCTAAGCACAGATACGCAGTATTTT.

This clone was found a few times. V usage is TRBV27 and J usage is TRBJ1-5; possible D gene TRBD1, 5 bases. CDR3 length: 14 amino acids. V was cut by 6 bases and J by 0 bases, with 9 bases left in between. The germline V gene has CDR1 MNHEY and CDR2 SMNVEV (reference sequence). The CDR3: CASSLGGSNQPQHF. DNA for the CDR3: TGTGCCAGCAGCCTGGGGGGTAGCAATCAGCCCCAGCATTTT.

The gene calls are TRBV4-2 and TRBJ1-4, with D unresolved. This CDR3 region has 16 residues. Between the trimmed V and J ends, which lost 0 bases and 6 bases, there was a span of 14 bases. Germline loops: CDR1 LGHNA, CDR2 YNFKEQ. The CDR3 spells CASSQERSSGYEKLFF. The CDR3 coding sequence is TGTGCCAGCAGCCAAGAGAGGTCCAGTGGGTATGAAAAACTGTTTTTT.

This chain connects TRBV6-1 to TRBJ2-1; a possible D gene is TRBD2 (6 bases). Germline lookup yields CDR1 MNHNS and CDR2 SASEGT. Between the trimmed V and J ends, which lost 1 base and 3 bases, there was a span of 10 bases. The CDR3 has 15 residues. In nucleotides, the CDR3 is TGTGCCAGCAGTGAAGAGGGCGGGGACTACAATGAGCAGTTCTTC. It encodes CASSEEGGDYNEQFF.

This clone was observed a single time. The rearrangement links TRBV9 to TRBJ2-1; no clear D gene. CDR1 and CDR2 from the germline V gene are SGDLS and YYNGEE. This CDR3 is built from 15 residues. V shed 3 bases and J shed 8 bases, with 18 bases lying between them. CDR3 sequence (DNA): TGTGCCAGCAGCGCCACTTCTCGATTAAGCGATGAGCAGTTCTTC. It is translated as CASSATSRLSDEQFF.